The clone carrying this TCR beta chain was counted a single time. The antigen is unknown. The data are from a study of fetal regulatory T cell absence and autoimmunity. Study-level background: IPEX patients had exocrine pancreas autoimmunity without clinical diabetes. General study points: Compared with cord blood, pancreas showed oligoclonal TCR enrichment, some clones over 95-fold.

Germline V gene data show CDR1 as DFQATT and CDR2 as SNEGSKA (reference sequence). Trimming removed 1 base at V and 9 bases at J, with 7 bases between. The CDR3 spans 10 residues. TCRdb keeps only in-frame clones here, not all; method: immunoSEQ multiplex PCR. The table has about 50,000 clones, just under 85% seen once. The clonotype comes from a newborn boy with IPEX syndrome. Sample: cord blood. The rearrangement joins TRBV20-1 to TRBJ2-7; possible D gene TRBD2, 5 bases. In DNA, the CDR3 is TGCAGTGCTAGAGCGGAGGTGCAGTACTTC. It specifies CSARAEVQYF.